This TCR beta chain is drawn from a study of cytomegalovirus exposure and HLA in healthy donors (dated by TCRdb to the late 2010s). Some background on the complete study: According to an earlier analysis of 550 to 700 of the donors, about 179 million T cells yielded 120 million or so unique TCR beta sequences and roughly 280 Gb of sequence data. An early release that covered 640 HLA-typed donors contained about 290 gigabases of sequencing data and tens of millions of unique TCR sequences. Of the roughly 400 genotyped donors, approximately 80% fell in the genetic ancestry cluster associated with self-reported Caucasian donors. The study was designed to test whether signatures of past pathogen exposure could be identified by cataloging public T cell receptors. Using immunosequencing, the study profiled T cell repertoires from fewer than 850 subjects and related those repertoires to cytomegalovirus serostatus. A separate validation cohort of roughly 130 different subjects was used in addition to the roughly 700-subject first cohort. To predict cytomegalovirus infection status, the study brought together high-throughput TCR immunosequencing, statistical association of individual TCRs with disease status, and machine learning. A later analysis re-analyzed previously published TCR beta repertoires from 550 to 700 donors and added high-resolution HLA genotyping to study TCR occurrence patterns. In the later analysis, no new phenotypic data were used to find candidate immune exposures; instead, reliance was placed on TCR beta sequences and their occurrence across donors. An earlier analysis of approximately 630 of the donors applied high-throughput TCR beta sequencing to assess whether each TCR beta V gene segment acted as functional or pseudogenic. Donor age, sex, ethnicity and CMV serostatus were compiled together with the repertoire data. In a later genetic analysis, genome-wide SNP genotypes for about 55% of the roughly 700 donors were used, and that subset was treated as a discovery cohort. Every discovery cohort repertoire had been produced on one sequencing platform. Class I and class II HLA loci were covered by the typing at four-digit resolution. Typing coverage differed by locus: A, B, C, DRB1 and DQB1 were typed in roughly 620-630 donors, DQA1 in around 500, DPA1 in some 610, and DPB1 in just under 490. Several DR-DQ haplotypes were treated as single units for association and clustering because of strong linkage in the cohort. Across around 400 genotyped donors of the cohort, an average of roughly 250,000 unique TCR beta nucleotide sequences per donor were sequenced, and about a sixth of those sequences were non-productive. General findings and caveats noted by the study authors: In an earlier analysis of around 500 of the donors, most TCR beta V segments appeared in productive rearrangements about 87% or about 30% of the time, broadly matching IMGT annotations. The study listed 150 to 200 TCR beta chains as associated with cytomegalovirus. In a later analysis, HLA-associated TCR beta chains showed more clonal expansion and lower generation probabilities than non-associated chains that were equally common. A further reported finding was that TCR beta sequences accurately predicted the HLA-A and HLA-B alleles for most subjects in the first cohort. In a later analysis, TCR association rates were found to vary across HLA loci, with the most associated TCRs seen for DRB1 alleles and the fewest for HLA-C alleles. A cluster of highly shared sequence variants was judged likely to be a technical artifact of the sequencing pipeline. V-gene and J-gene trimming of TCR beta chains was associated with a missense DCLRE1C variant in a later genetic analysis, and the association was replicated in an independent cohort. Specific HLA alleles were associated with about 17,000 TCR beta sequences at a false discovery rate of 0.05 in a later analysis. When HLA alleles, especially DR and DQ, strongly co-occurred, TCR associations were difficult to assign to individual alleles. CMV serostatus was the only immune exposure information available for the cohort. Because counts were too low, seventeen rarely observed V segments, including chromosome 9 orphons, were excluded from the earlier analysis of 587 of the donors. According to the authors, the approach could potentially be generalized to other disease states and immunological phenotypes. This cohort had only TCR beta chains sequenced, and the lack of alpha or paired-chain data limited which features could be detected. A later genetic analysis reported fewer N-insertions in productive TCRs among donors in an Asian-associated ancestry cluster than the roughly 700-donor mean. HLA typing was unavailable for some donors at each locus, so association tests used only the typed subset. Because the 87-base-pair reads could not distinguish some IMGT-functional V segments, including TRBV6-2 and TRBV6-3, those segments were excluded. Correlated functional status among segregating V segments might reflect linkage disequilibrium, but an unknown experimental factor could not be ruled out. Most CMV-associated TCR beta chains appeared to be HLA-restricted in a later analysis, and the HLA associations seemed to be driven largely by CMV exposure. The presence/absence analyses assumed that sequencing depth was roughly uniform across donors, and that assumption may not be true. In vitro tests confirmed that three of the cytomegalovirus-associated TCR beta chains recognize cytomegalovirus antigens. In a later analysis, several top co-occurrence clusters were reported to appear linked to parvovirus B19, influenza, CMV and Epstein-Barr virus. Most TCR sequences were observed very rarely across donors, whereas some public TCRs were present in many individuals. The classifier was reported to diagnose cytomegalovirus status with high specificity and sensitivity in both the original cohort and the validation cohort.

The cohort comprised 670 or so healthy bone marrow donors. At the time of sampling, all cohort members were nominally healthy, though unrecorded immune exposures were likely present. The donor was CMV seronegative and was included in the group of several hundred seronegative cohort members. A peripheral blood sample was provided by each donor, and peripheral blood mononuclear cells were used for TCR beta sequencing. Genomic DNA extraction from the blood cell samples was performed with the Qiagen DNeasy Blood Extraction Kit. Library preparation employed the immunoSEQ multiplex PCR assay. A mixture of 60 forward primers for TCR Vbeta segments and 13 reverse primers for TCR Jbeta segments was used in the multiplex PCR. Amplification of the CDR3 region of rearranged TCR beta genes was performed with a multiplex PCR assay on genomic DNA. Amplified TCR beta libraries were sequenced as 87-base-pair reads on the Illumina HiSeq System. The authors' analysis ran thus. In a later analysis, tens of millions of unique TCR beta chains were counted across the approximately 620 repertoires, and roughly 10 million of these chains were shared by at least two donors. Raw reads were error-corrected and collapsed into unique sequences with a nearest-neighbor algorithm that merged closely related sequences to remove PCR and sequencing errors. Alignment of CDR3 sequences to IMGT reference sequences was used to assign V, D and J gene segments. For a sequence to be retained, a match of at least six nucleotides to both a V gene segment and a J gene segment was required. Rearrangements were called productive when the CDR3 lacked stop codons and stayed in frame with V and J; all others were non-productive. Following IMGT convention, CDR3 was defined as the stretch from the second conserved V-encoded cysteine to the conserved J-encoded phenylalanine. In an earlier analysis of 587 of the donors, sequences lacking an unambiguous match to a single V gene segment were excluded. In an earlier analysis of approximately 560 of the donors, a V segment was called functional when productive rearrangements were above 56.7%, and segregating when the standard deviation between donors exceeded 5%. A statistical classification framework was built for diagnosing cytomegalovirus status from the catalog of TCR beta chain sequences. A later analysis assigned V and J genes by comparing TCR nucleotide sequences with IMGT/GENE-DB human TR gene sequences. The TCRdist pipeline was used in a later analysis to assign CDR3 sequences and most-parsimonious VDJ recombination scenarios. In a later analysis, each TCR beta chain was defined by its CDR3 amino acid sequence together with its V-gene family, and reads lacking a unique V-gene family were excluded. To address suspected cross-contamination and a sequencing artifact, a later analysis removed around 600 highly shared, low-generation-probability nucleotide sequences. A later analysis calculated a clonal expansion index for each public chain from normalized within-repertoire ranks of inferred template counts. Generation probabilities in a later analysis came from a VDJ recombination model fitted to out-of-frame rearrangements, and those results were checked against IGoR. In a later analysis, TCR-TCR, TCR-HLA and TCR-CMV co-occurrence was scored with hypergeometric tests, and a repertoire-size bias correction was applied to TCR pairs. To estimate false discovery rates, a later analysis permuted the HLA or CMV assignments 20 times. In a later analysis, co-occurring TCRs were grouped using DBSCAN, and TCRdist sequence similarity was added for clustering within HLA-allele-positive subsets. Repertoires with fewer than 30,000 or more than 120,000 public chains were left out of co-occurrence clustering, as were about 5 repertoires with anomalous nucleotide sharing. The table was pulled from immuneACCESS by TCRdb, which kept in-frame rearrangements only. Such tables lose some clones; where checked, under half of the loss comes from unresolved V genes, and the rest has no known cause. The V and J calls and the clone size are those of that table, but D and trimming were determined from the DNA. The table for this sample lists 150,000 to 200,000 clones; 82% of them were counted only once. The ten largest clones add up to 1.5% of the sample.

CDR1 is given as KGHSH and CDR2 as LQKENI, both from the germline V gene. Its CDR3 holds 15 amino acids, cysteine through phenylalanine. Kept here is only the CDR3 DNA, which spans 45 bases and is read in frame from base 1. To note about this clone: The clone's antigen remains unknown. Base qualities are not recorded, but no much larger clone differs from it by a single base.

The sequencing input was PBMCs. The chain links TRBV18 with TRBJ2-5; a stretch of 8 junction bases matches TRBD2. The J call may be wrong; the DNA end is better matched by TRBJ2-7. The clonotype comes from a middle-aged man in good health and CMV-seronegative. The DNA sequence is TGTGCCAGCTCACCGCAGCGGGGGACCACCTACGAGCAGTACTTC. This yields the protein CASSPQRGTTYEQYF.